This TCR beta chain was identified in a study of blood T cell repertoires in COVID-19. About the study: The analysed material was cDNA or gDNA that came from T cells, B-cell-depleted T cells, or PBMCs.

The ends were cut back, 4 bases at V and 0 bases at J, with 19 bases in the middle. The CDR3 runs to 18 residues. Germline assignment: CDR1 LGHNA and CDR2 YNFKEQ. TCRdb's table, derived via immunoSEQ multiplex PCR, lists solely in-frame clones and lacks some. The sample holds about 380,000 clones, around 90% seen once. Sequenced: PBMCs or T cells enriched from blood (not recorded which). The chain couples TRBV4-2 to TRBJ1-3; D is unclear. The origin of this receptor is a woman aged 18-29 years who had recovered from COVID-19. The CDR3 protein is CASSPFGPSRDSGNTIYF. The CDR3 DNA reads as TGTGCCAGCAGCCCATTCGGTCCTTCAAGAGACTCTGGAAACACCATATATTTT.